This TCR beta chain was identified in a study of sequential checkpoint blockade in melanoma. Regarding treatment: randomized to nivolumab then ipilimumab (arm A) or the reverse (arm B). No patient had prior DNA-damaging chemotherapy. V lost 0 bases, J lost 6 bases, and 20 bases lay in between. This CDR3 is built from 17 residues. The germline V gene has CDR1 LNHDA and CDR2 SQIVND (reference sequence). The table came from immunoSEQ multiplex PCR; TCRdb's copy has only in-frame clones and leaves some out. This sample yields thousands of clones, of which roughly 29% are seen a single time; over 9.5% belongs to the top ten.

V and J are TRBV19 and TRBJ1-2, with D unresolved. The material was tumor tissue (inferred from file names), obtained from a patient given nivolumab and ipilimumab in sequence. This TCR derives from a human donor with melanoma. CDR3 DNA sequence: TGTGCCAGTAGTATAGATGCCTCTTTTAGGGCGGGTGATGGCTACACCTTC. It specifies CASSIDASFRAGDGYTF. The whole variable domain, remainder taken from reference TRBV19 and TRBJ1-2, is DGGITQSPKYLFRKEGQNVTLSCEQNLNHDAMYWYRQDPGQGLRLIYYSQIVNDFQKGDIAEGYSVSREKKESFPLTVTSAQKNPTAFYLCASSIDASFRAGDGYTFGSGTRLTVV.